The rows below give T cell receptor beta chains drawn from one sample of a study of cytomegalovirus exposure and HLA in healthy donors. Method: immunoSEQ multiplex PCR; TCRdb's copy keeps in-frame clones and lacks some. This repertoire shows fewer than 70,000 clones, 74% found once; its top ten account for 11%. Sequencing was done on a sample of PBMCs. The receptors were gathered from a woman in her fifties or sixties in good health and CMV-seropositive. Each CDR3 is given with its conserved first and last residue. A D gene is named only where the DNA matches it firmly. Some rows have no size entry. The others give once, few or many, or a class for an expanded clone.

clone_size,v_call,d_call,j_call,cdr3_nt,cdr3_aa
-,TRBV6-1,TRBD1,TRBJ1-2,TGTGCCAGCAGTATAACAGGGGGCAACGCCTATGGCTACACCTTC,CASSITGGNAYGYTF
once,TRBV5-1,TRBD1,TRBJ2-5,TGCGCCAGCAGCCCCGAGGGACAGAAAGAGACCCAGTACTTC,CASSPEGQKETQYF
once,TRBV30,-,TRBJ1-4,TGTGCCTGGAGTGACAGACCCAGAAATAATGAAAAACTGTTTTTT,CAWSDRPRNNEKLFF
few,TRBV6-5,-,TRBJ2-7,TGTGCCAGCGGATGGGCGGGATCCTACGAGCAGTACTTC,CASGWAGSYEQYF
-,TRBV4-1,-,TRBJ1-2,TGCGCCAGCAGCCCGCGAACAGGTATCTATGGCTACACCTTC,CASSPRTGIYGYTF
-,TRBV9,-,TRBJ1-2,TGTGCCAGCAGCGGCAGCGGTTCAGGGGACTATGGCTACACCTTC,CASSGSGSGDYGYTF
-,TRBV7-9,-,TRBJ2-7,TGTGCCAGCAGCTCCGATCGCAGGCTTCTACACGAGCAGTACTTC,CASSSDRRLLHEQYF
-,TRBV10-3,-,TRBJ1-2,TGTGCCATCAGTGATCAGGGAAACAACTATGGCTACACCTTC,CAISDQGNNYGYTF
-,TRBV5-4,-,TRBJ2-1,TGTGCCAGCAGCCGGAGCTCCTACAATGAGCAGTTCTTC,CASSRSSYNEQFF
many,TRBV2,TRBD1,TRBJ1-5,TGTGCCAGCAGTTACAGGGGTAATCAGCCCCAGCATTTT,CASSYRGNQPQHF
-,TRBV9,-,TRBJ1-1,TGTGCCAGCAGCGTAGCGAAAGGGGACACTGAAGCTTTCTTT,CASSVAKGDTEAFF
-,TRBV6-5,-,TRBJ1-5,TGTGCCAGCAGCCCCGGGGGGGGTAGTAATCAGCCCCAGCATTTT,CASSPGGGSNQPQHF
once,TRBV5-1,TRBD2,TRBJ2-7,TGCGCCAGCAGCTTGGTTATAGCGGGGGATTACGAGCAGTACTTC,CASSLVIAGDYEQYF
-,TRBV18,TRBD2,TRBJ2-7,TGTGCCAGCTCACTCAGCGGGGGGTCGGAGCAGTACTTC,CASSLSGGSEQYF
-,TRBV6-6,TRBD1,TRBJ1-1,TGTGCCAGCATCGACAGGGTTGAAGCTTTCTTT,CASIDRVEAFF
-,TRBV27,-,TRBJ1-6,TGTGCCAGCAGTCTGAGCTCCTATAATTCACCCCTCCACTTT,CASSLSSYNSPLHF
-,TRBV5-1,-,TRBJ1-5,TGCGCCAGCAGCTTGGCCGTCAATCAGCCCCAGCATTTT,CASSLAVNQPQHF
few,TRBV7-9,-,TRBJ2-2,TGTGCCAGCAGTCCATTAGCGGCCGGGAACGGGGAGCTGTTTTTT,CASSPLAAGNGELFF
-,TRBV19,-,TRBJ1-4,TGTGCCAGTAGTATAGGACAAGCGGCTAATGAAAAACTGTTTTTT,CASSIGQAANEKLFF
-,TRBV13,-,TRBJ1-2,TGTGCCAGCAACAATATAGGGGGGGAAGAAGGCTACACCTTC,CASNNIGGEEGYTF
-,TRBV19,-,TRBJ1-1,TGTGCCAGTAGTCTTAGGGGCTGGGGCACTGAAGCTTTCTTT,CASSLRGWGTEAFF
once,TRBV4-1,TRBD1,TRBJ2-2,TGCGCCAGCAGTCGACAGGGGTCAGGCGGGGAGCTGTTTTTT,CASSRQGSGGELFF
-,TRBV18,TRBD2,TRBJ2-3,TGTGCCAGCTCACCGACGACTAGCGGAACTAGCACAGATACGCAGTATTTT,CASSPTTSGTSTDTQYF
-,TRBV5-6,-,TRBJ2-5,TGTGCCAGCAGCTATAGGGGATTACGACAAGAGACCCAGTACTTC,CASSYRGLRQETQYF
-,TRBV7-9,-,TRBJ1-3,TGTGCCAGCAGCTTTACAGGGTCCTCTGGAAACACCATATATTTT,CASSFTGSSGNTIYF
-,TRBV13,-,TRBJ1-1,TGTGCCAGCAGCCGGTATGGGGCGAACACTGAAGCTTTCTTT,CASSRYGANTEAFF
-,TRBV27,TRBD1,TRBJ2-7,TGTGCCAGCAGTCCGGGACAGGGCGAGCAGTACTTC,CASSPGQGEQYF
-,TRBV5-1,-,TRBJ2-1,TGCGCCAGCAAAAAGGGCGAGCGGAGCTCCTACAATGAGCAGTTCTTC,CASKKGERSSYNEQFF
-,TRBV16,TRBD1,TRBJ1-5,TGTGCCAGCAGCCCAGGGGGATCCTCGGTTAGCAATCAGCCCCAGCATTTT,CASSPGGSSVSNQPQHF
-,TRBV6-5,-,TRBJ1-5,TGTGCCAGCGGGCTGGGCAATCAGCCCCAGCATTTT,CASGLGNQPQHF
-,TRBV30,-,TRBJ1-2,TGTGCCTGGAGCCCCACGGGGGGGGTTGGCTACACCTTC,CAWSPTGGVGYTF
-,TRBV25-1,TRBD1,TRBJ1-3,TGTGCCAGCAGGGACAGGGGAAAATTCGGAAACACCATATATTTT,CASRDRGKFGNTIYF
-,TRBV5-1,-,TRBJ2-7,TGCGCCAGCAGCTTGGGGGGCGCTCAAGAGCAGTACTTC,CASSLGGAQEQYF
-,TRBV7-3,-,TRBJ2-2,TGTGCCAGCAGCCCTTCTGGGCGGGGCGCGCTTACGGGGGAGCTGTTTTTT,CASSPSGRGALTGELFF
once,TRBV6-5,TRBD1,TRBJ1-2,TGTGCCAGCACAAGGACAGGGGCATTGGGCTACACCTTC,CASTRTGALGYTF
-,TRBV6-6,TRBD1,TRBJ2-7,TGTGCCAGCAGTAGAGGGACAGGGCTAGAGGAGCAGTACTTC,CASSRGTGLEEQYF
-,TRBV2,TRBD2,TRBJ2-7,TGTGCCAGCAGTGATTTGCTACTAGCGGGGCTCTCCTACGAGCAGTACTTC,CASSDLLLAGLSYEQYF
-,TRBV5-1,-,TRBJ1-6,TGCGCCAGCAGCTTGGCTCAGGGGAATTCACCCCTCCACTTT,CASSLAQGNSPLHF
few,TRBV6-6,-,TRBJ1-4,TGTGCCAGCAGTTACGCGGGAGAAAAACTGTTTTTT,CASSYAGEKLFF